Each of the 16 T cell receptor beta chains below was sequenced from the same sample in a study of metastatic and nonmetastatic thyroid tumors. TCRdb reassembled clones from the PCR reads with MiXCR. The sample has roughly 59,000 clones, under 20% seen once. Among the patients, none had received any treatment before thyroid surgery. Sequencing used blood. The receptor source for this set is a male donor with papillary thyroid cancer or a benign thyroid nodule (not recorded which). Some clones in this sample may be carry-over from other donors' samples.

This clone was detected once. The rearrangement links TRBV7-2 to TRBJ1-4; D unclear. Trimming cost V 5 bases and J 4 bases, with 8 bases left between them. Germline CDR1 reads SGHTA; CDR2 reads FQGNSA. The CDR3 contains 13 residues. CDR3 amino acids: CASSVQDNEKLFF. The CDR3 bases are TGTGCCAGCAGCGTCCAGGATAATGAAAAACTGTTTTTT.

This clone was observed at least ten times. This sample includes further DNA sequences coding for the same CDR3. The V call is TRBV6-1, the J call TRBJ2-1; D remains ambiguous. V was pared by 3 bases and J by 6 bases, with 0 bases between. CDR1 and CDR2 (germline): MNHNS, SASEGT. The CDR3 is 10 amino acids. The CDR3 DNA sequence: TGTGCCAGCAGTGACAATGAGCAGTTCTTC. It encodes CASSDNEQFF.

Worth noting for this clone: It may be a read error: a sequence one base away is much more abundant. V usage is TRBV6-5 and J usage is TRBJ2-4; TRBD2 aligns across 7 bases. The CDR3 consists of 12 residues. The V gene end was trimmed by 4 bases and the J gene end by 6 bases; junction bases not matched to a gene: 0. Germline-derived CDR1 and CDR2 are MNHEY and SVGAGI. The CDR3 region is CASSWGGNIQYF. DNA for the CDR3: TGTGCCAGCAGTTGGGGGGGAAACATTCAGTACTTC.

This clone was seen only a few times. This could be a read error, since a much larger clone is one nucleotide away. Other DNA sequences from this sample encode an identical CDR3 as well. The gene calls are TRBV6-4 and TRBJ2-2; a possible D gene is TRBD2 (5 bases). The CDR3 has 15 amino acids. The V gene's germline CDR1 is MRHNA and CDR2 SNTAGT. The CDR3 DNA reads as TGTGCCAGCAGTGAGGACGGATCGAACACCGGGGAGCTTTTTTTT. It specifies CASSEDGSNTGELFF.

This clone was seen repeatedly, ten times or more. The V call is TRBV7-2, the J call TRBJ2-1; 14 bases match TRBD2. V was clipped by 5 bases and J by 8 bases; unmatched bases: 5. The CDR3 covers 15 residues. CDR1 is SGHTA, CDR2 FQGNSA, per germline. DNA of the CDR3: TGTGCCAGCAGCGCGGGACTAGCGGGAGTCTATGAGCAGTTCTTC. It codes for CASSAGLAGVYEQFF.

At least ten counts were recorded for this clone. The chain links TRBV6-4 to TRBJ2-3; 8 positions agree with TRBD2. The CDR3 spans 15 residues. V shed 2 bases and J 1 base; nucleotides not matched to a gene: 2. Germline V gene lookup returns CDR1 MRHNA and CDR2 SNTAGT. The CDR3 DNA reads TGTGCCAGCAGTGACAAAGCGGGAGGCACAGATACGCAGTATTTT. This codes for CASSDKAGGTDTQYF.

Details on this clone: A much larger clone is a single base away; this may be a read error. Other DNA sequences in this sample translate to the same CDR3. The genes are TRBV9 and TRBJ2-1, with no clear D. V was trimmed by 1 base and J by 9 bases, leaving 8 bases between them. CDR3 size: 12 residues. In germline, CDR1 is SGDLS, CDR2 YYNGEE. The CDR3 spells CASSVRGTEQFF. The CDR3 DNA follows: TGTGCCAGCAGCGTACGTGGTACTGAGCAGTTCTTC.

This clone was seen ten or more times. Here the CDR3 reads CASSQGVSGANVLTF. CDR3 sequence (DNA): TGTGCCAGCAGTCAGGGAGTGTCTGGGGCCAACGTCCTGACTTTC. This rearrangement joins TRBV6-1 to TRBJ2-6; D is tentatively TRBD1 or TRBD2 (5 bases each). The germline CDR1 and CDR2 sequences are MNHNS and SASEGT. Trimming left V 5 bases short and J 1 base short, with 9 bases between. The CDR3 runs to 15 residues.

This clone showed up many times. The chain joins TRBV15 to TRBJ2-5, with D perhaps matching TRBD2 (5 bases). Per the germline V gene, CDR1 is LNHNV and CDR2 is YYDKDF (reference sequence). This CDR3 has 15 amino acids. The V end was cut by 1 base, the J end by 4 bases, with 13 bases between. The CDR3 nucleotides are TGTGCCACCAGCAGAGCGCCGGGAAGTGGAGAGACCCAGTACTTC. This codes for CATSRAPGSGETQYF.

This clone has a count of ten or more. The chain recombines TRBV20-1 with TRBJ2-7, with 10 bases matching TRBD1. Germline V CDR1 and CDR2: DFQATT, SNEGSKA (reference sequence). The CDR3 is made up of 14 amino acids. Losses at the gene ends were 2 bases for V and 6 bases for J; bases not matched to a gene: 7. The CDR3 sequence is CSARRTGGFGEQYF. The CDR3 region has the DNA TGCAGTGCTAGAAGGACAGGGGGATTTGGCGAGCAGTACTTC.

The sample holds a few counts of this clone. A much bigger clone sits one base away, suggesting this may be a read error. V is TRBV9 and J is TRBJ2-1; 8 bases agree with TRBD1. The CDR3 is made up of 15 amino acids. With 2 bases clipped from V and 4 bases from J, the junction kept 5 bases outside the gene matches. The V gene's germline CDR1 is SGDLS and CDR2 YYNGEE. In DNA, the CDR3 is TGTGCCAGCAGCGTGGGGGACAGGCCTTACAATGAGCAGTTCTTC. Protein: CASSVGDRPYNEQFF.

The chain recombines TRBV20-1 with TRBJ2-1; 8 nucleotides line up with TRBD2. CDR3 size: 16 residues. The germline CDR1 and CDR2 sequences are DFQATT and SNEGSKA (reference sequence). The trim removed 1 base at V and 7 bases at J, leaving 12 bases unmatched. CDR3 bases: TGCAGTGCTAGAGCCGTTACTAGCGGTATTCGTAATGAGCAGTTCTTC. This encodes CSARAVTSGIRNEQFF.

To note about this clone: A read error is possible here, since a much larger clone lies one base away. The chain links TRBV29-1 to TRBJ2-7; 10 positions agree with TRBD1. The V segment lost 7 bases and the J segment 5 bases; nucleotides outside the gene matches: 8. This CDR3 spans 13 amino acids. Germline V gene lookup returns CDR1 SQVTM and CDR2 ANQGSEA. CDR3 coding DNA: TGCAGCGCTGCCGGACAGGGGGGCGACGAGCAGTACTTC. It translates to CSAAGQGGDEQYF.

This clone was seen repeatedly, ten times or more. The V call is TRBV2, the J call TRBJ2-3, with 9 bases lining up with TRBD2. With V trimmed by 2 bases and J by 1 base, 1 base remained unmatched. This CDR3 region has 15 residues. The V gene's germline CDR1 is SNHLY and CDR2 FYNNEI. CDR3 DNA sequence: TGTGCCAGCAGTGAATTAGCGGGGGGCACAGATACGCAGTATTTT. This encodes CASSELAGGTDTQYF.

This clone showed up many times. CDR3 amino acids: CASRWGGPNTEAFF. The CDR3, as DNA: TGTGCCAGCCGATGGGGGGGTCCGAACACTGAAGCTTTCTTT. The chain employs TRBV6-1 and TRBJ1-1, with a possible D match to TRBD1 (5 bases). The CDR3 is made up of 14 amino acids. The germline V gene encodes CDR1 MNHNS and CDR2 SASEGT. Trimming cost V 8 bases and J 1 base, with 14 bases left between them.

This clone was observed a handful of times. It may be a read error: a sequence one base away is much more abundant. This chain uses TRBV7-9 with TRBJ2-1; possible D gene TRBD2, 5 bases. The CDR3 spans 14 residues. Germline V gene lookup returns CDR1 SEHNR and CDR2 FQNEAQ (reference sequence). V shed 5 bases and J shed 8 bases, with 16 bases lying between them. The CDR3 coding sequence is TGTGCCAGCAGCCCAGGCCATTCGGGGTATGAGCAGTTCTTC. The encoded protein is CASSPGHSGYEQFF.